This T cell receptor (beta chain) was sequenced during a study of T cell repertoires in cytomegalovirus infection. Study-wide background: An indication of both CMV infection and matching HLA type came from public TCR beta signatures. Study-wide findings and caveats: Dominant in the ex vivo response were TCR beta clonotypes restricted by HLA-C and specific for CMV. Individuals carrying CMV plus the relevant HLA were identified by cumulative frequency of public TCR beta families.

TCRdb re-called the reads with MiXCR, one entry per CDR3 protein. This sample has just under 550,000 distinct CDR3 sequences; more than 20% occur once, and the top ten carry less than 15%. V was clipped by 5 bases and J by 4 bases; unmatched bases: 12. Germline V lookup: CDR1 SGHNT, CDR2 YENEEA. This CDR3 region has 17 residues. This clonotype was detected a few times. Its specificity is unknown. The receptor was isolated from a human donor in good health (CMV status not recorded). Some clones in this sample may be carry-over from other donors' samples. The specimen sequenced was PBMCs. The chain employs TRBV11-3 and TRBJ1-1, with 11 bases fitting TRBD1. The CDR3 sequence: CASSPRDRGRRGTEAFF. CDR3 DNA: TGTGCCAGCAGCCCCCGGGACAGGGGGAGACGGGGCACTGAAGCTTTCTTT.